Here is one T cell receptor beta chain with its context. Its antigen remains unidentified. The data are from a study of T cell responses to AZD1222 COVID-19 vaccine. For the study at large: Pooling covered second doses at about 4 or about 12 weeks.

V was pared by 3 bases and J by 1 base, with 0 bases of the junction left unmatched. Germline loops: CDR1 SGHTA, CDR2 FQGNSA. There are 15 residues in the CDR3. Some clones are missing from TCRdb's copy, which holds only in-frame ones; the method was immunoSEQ multiplex PCR. The sample holds approximately 97,000 clones; around 93% are singletons and the top ten take around 8%. Findings and limits, study-wide: Recipients of AZD1222 seropositive at baseline numbered only 5 or 6. No repertoire was sampled before or during the peak T cell response, only after it. Variant regions that are unmutated are reportedly the target of nearly half of spike-specific TCRs.

The TCR was taken from an adult in good health. J is TRBJ2-2 and V is TRBV7-2; 9 bases fit TRBD2. Material: peripheral blood, obtained on day 0 of AZD1222 vaccination. The CDR3 region has the DNA TGTGCCAGCAGCTTGACTAGCGGGAACACCGGGGAGCTGTTTTTT. The encoded protein is CASSLTSGNTGELFF. Drawing the rest from reference TRBV7-2 and TRBJ2-2, the complete variable domain is GAGVSQSPSNKVTEKGKDVELRCDPISGHTALYWYRQSLGQGLEFLIYFQGNSAPDKSGLPSDRFSAERTGGSVSTLTIQRTQQEDSAVYLCASSLTSGNTGELFFGEGSRLTVL.